The 28 T cell receptor beta chains reported below all come from one sample, sequenced in a study of human T cells and chemical hapten exposure. TCRdb itself ran the RACE reads through MiXCR, one entry per CDR3 protein. The profile shows 200,000 to 300,000 distinct CDR3 sequences, approximately 8.4% of them singletons. Stated time point: pre-sensitization, week 0. Treatment specified: therapeutic diphenylcyclopropenone sensitization with weekly scalp DPC. Sequencing used whole blood, obtained in connection with sensitization to the hapten diphenylcyclopropenone (DPC). These receptor sequences come from a middle-aged woman with alopecia areata. Some clones in this sample may be carry-over from other donors' samples.

This clonotype has a handful of counts. The genes are TRBV7-2 and TRBJ2-1; TRBD2 matches at 8 bases. The CDR3 loop spans 16 amino acids. Unmatched junction bases numbered 6, after V lost 2 bases and J lost 3 bases. The germline V gene has CDR1 SGHTA and CDR2 FQGNSA. The CDR3 loop is CASSLTLSGVYNEQFF. The CDR3 nucleotides are TGTGCCAGCAGCTTAACCCTTAGCGGGGTCTACAATGAGCAGTTCTTC.

The chain links TRBV20-1 to TRBJ2-7; perhaps TRBD2 as D (5 bases). V was clipped by 4 bases and J by 3 bases, with 22 bases between them. Germline CDR1 and CDR2: DFQATT and SNEGSKA (reference sequence). CDR3 length equals 16 residues. The CDR3 region is CSAIPSSEGRLYEQYF. For the CDR3, the DNA is TGCAGTGCTATACCCTCAAGCGAGGGTAGACTCTACGAGCAGTACTTC.

With respect to this clonotype: A much more abundant neighbour one base away suggests this may be a read error. The chain combines TRBV20-1 with TRBJ1-2; D possibly corresponds to TRBD1 (5 bases). The CDR3 has 14 amino acids. CDR1 is DFQATT and CDR2 is SNEGSKA in the germline V gene (reference sequence). In DNA form, the CDR3 reads TGCAGTGCTACCACAGGAAAAACTAACTATGGCTGCACCTTC. The encoded protein is CSATTGKTNYGCTF.

The genes are TRBV6-5 and TRBJ2-4, with a weak D call TRBD1 (5 bases). Germline CDR1 and CDR2: MNHEY and SVGAGI. Trimming took 0 bases from V and 5 from J, leaving 8 bases between them. The CDR3 extends over 14 amino acids. The CDR3 region is CASSYSPTENIQYF. In DNA, the CDR3 is TGTGCCAGCAGTTACTCACCGACAGAAAACATTCAGTACTTC.

This clonotype was seen a handful of times. The rearrangement joins TRBV5-1 to TRBJ2-3; no reliable D call. CDR1 SGHRS and CDR2 YFSETQ come from the germline V gene. This CDR3 comprises 15 residues. Trimming left V 4 bases short and J 6 bases short, with 18 bases between. CDR3 in amino acids: CASSLLLAEGDTQYF. The CDR3 DNA sequence: TGCGCCAGCAGCCTCCTTTTGGCGGAAGGGGATACGCAGTATTTT.

This clonotype has a count of ten or more. V gene TRBV7-2 combines with J gene TRBJ2-7; D possibly corresponds to TRBD2 (6 bases). CDR1 and CDR2 (germline): SGHTA, FQGNSA. The V end lost 1 base, the J end lost 3 bases, and 22 bases lay between the germline ends. The CDR3 length is 18 residues. In DNA, the CDR3 is TGTGCCAGCAGCTTAGGATATACGGGACTCCACGAAGTCTACGAGCAGTACTTC. Translation gives CASSLGYTGLHEVYEQYF.

This sequence joins TRBV29-1 and TRBJ2-2; D is unresolved. This CDR3 region has 15 residues. CDR1 and CDR2 from the germline V gene are SQVTM and ANQGSEA. V gave up 2 bases and J gave up 0 bases, with 10 bases separating them. The CDR3: CSVEKGSSNTGELFF. In DNA, the CDR3 is TGCAGCGTTGAAAAGGGCTCTTCGAACACCGGGGAGCTGTTTTTT.

This clonotype was recorded many times. One end of the junction fails to match germline, which may point to a read error. The gene calls are TRBV6-1 and TRBJ1-1, with D uncertain. The CDR3 extends over 12 amino acids. CDR1 MNHNS and CDR2 SASEGT come from the germline V gene. CDR3 sequence (DNA): TGTGCCAGCAGTGAAATGAATACTGAAGCTTTCTTT. This translates into CASSEMNTEAFF.

This clonotype has a count of ten or more. V and J are TRBV2 and TRBJ1-2; D gene uncertain. CDR1 is SNHLY and CDR2 is FYNNEI in the germline V gene. V lost 1 base and J 4 bases, leaving 4 bases between the germline ends. This CDR3 has 12 residues. In DNA form, the CDR3 reads TGTGCCAGCAGTGAAGGGACCTATGGCTACACCTTC. Protein: CASSEGTYGYTF.

This clonotype was counted at least ten times. The chain uses TRBV29-1 and TRBJ1-5, with D possibly TRBD1 on 6 matching bases. The V gene's germline CDR1 is SQVTM and CDR2 ANQGSEA. Trimming left V 4 bases short and J 3 bases short, with 16 bases between. This CDR3 has 15 amino acids. The CDR3, as DNA: TGCAGCGTTGCTCAGTCGACAGGCTCCAATCAGCCCCAGCATTTT. Translation: CSVAQSTGSNQPQHF.

This clonotype came up many times. The J gene is TRBJ2-1, the V gene TRBV6-5; D assignment may be TRBD1 or TRBD2 (7 bases each). Germline assignment: CDR1 MNHEY and CDR2 SVGAGI. The CDR3 has 13 amino acids. V lost 2 bases and J lost 12, with 14 bases in between. The CDR3 DNA reads as TGTGCCAGCAGTTACCAGGGGGGGAGGGGGCAGTTCTTC. As protein: CASSYQGGRGQFF.

This clonotype was observed a handful of times. V is TRBV6-1 and J is TRBJ1-5, with 10 positions matching TRBD1. This CDR3 is 16 amino acids long. The germline V gene encodes CDR1 MNHNS and CDR2 SASEGT. With V trimmed by 1 base and J by 7 bases, 7 bases remained unmatched. Here the CDR3 DNA reads TGTGCCAGCAGTGAAGAGCCCCCGGACAGGGGGCAGCCCCAGCATTTT. Translated: CASSEEPPDRGQPQHF.

CDR3 residues: CAISESASGSNQETQYF. CDR3 nucleotides: TGTGCCATCAGTGAGTCGGCCAGCGGGAGTAATCAAGAGACCCAGTACTTC. J is TRBJ2-5 and V is TRBV10-3; 8 bases fit TRBD2. The germline V gene encodes CDR1 ENHRY and CDR2 SYGVKD. The junction had 8 bases not matched to a gene; V was cut back by 0 bases and J by 2 bases. CDR3 length equals 17 residues.

The rearrangement joins TRBV6-2 or TRBV6-3 to TRBJ2-1; unclear D gene. Trimming shortened V by 4 bases and J by 7 bases, and 8 bases separated the two germline ends. Germline V CDR1 and CDR2: MNHEY, SVGEGT. There are 12 residues in the CDR3. The CDR3 DNA is TGTGCCAGCAGTTGGACCGAGAATGAGCAGTTCTTC. As protein: CASSWTENEQFF.

This clonotype occurred many times. The chain uses TRBV29-1 and TRBJ2-3; tentatively, D is TRBD1 or TRBD2 (5 bases each). Germline assignment: CDR1 SQVTM and CDR2 ANQGSEA. Deletions cut 4 bases from V and 3 bases from J, with 11 bases between. CDR3 length: 13 residues. The CDR3 region has the DNA TGCAGCGTTGCTGAGGGGACGACAGATACGCAGTATTTT. It is translated as CSVAEGTTDTQYF.

The chain couples TRBV20-1 to TRBJ2-3, with 9 bases lining up with TRBD2. The V gene's germline CDR1 is DFQATT and CDR2 SNEGSKA (reference sequence). This CDR3 comprises 15 residues. V dropped 7 bases and J dropped 0; count of bases not matched to a gene: 8. The CDR3 protein is CSVIGLASSTDTQYF. DNA for the CDR3: TGCAGTGTCATCGGACTAGCGAGTAGCACAGATACGCAGTATTTT.

J is TRBJ2-3 and V is TRBV12-3 or TRBV12-4, with 7 bases fitting TRBD2. The CDR3 is 15 residues long. Losses at the gene ends were 3 bases for V and 5 bases for J; bases not matched to a gene: 8. CDR3 sequence: CASSFRGTTGDTQYF. In DNA, the CDR3 is TGTGCCAGCAGTTTTCGGGGGACTACAGGAGATACGCAGTATTTT.

This clonotype was observed a few times. Its ends do not fully match the called genes, so a read error is possible. Written as DNA, the CDR3 is TGTACCACCAGTCCTCGGGCTAGCGGGAGGGGAGCCGAGCAGTACTTC. It yields the protein CTTSPRASGRGAEQYF. V usage is TRBV24-1 and J usage is TRBJ2-7, with 12 bases matching TRBD2. Germline V gene data show CDR1 as KGHDR and CDR2 as SFDVKD. This CDR3 is built from 16 residues.

The chain carries TRBV28 and TRBJ2-3; D call uncertain. The CDR3 is made up of 10 amino acids. V shed 8 bases and J shed 11 bases, with 11 bases lying between them. Germline-derived CDR1 and CDR2 are MDHEN and SYDVKM. The CDR3 nucleotides are TGTGCCAGCGGCACTCCGCTGCAGTATTTT. Translated, it gives CASGTPLQYF. Looking up the rest from reference TRBV28 and TRBJ2-3 gives the full variable domain: DVKVTQSSRYLVKRTGEKVFLECVQDMDHENMFWYRQDPGLGLRLIYFSYDVKMKEKGDIPEGYSVSREKKERFSLILESASTNQTSMYLCASGTPLQYFGPGTRLTVL.

The table lists this clonotype with many counts. The chain links TRBV6-1 to TRBJ1-2; D is unresolved. Trimming removed 6 bases from V and 4 bases from J, with 9 bases in between. The CDR3 runs to 12 residues. CDR1 MNHNS and CDR2 SASEGT come from the germline V gene. CDR3 region: CASSDNSYGYTF. The DNA of the CDR3 is TGTGCCAGCAGCGATAACAGCTATGGCTACACCTTC.

The chain employs TRBV2 and TRBJ2-4; 9 bases match TRBD1. The germline V gene encodes CDR1 SNHLY and CDR2 FYNNEI. With V trimmed by 6 bases and J by 9 bases, 6 bases remained unmatched. The CDR3 runs to 13 residues. This chain's CDR3 is CASSPGTGSIQYF. For the CDR3, the DNA is TGTGCCAGCAGCCCCGGGACAGGGTCCATTCAGTACTTC.

This clonotype was recorded many times. This chain links TRBV14 with TRBJ1-2, with D perhaps TRBD1 (6 bases). The V gene lost 1 base and the J gene lost 4 bases, with 13 bases spanning the gap. Germline V gene sequence: CDR1 SGHDN, CDR2 FVKESK. This CDR3 has 15 amino acids. CDR3: CASSQVNRASYGYTF. The CDR3 nucleotides read TGTGCCAGCAGCCAAGTTAACAGGGCCTCCTATGGCTACACCTTC.

The chain carries TRBV11-3 and TRBJ2-7, with 8 bases that match TRBD1. Germline V gives CDR1 SGHNT, CDR2 YENEEA. The ends lost 7 bases at V and 0 bases at J; junction bases unmatched: 8. CDR3 length: 15 amino acids. The CDR3 is CASITRTGNSYEQYF. CDR3 nucleotide sequence: TGTGCCAGCATCACCCGGACAGGGAACTCCTACGAGCAGTACTTC.

The chain couples TRBV27 to TRBJ2-7; 8 bases fit TRBD1. This CDR3 has 18 amino acids. Germline V gene lookup returns CDR1 MNHEY and CDR2 SMNVEV (reference sequence). Trimming at V came to 3 bases and at J to 4 bases, leaving 17 bases not matched to a gene. The CDR3, as DNA: TGTGCCAGCAGTTTTTTGTGGGTAACGGGACAGGAGAAATACGAGCAGTACTTC. Its translation: CASSFLWVTGQEKYEQYF.

This clonotype appeared a few times. The chain uses TRBV13 and TRBJ2-1, with D unresolved. Germline V lookup: CDR1 PRHDT, CDR2 FYEKMQ (reference sequence). The CDR3 spans 13 residues. The V end lost 1 base, the J end lost 9 bases, and 10 bases lay between the germline ends. Here the CDR3 reads CASSLEGLPEQFF. The CDR3 nucleotides are TGTGCCAGCAGCTTAGAAGGTTTACCTGAGCAGTTCTTC. The whole variable domain, filled in from reference TRBV13 and TRBJ2-1, reads AAGVIQSPRHLIKEKRETATLKCYPIPRHDTVYWYQQGPGQDPQFLISFYEKMQSDKGSIPDRFSAQQFSDYHSELNMSSLELGDSALYFCASSLEGLPEQFFGPGTRLTVL.

V is TRBV6-2 or TRBV6-3 and J is TRBJ2-7, with D possibly TRBD1 on 5 matching bases. CDR1 and CDR2 (germline): MNHEY, SVGEGT. CDR3 length: 12 amino acids. The V end lost 6 bases, the J end lost 3 bases, and 9 bases lay between the germline ends. CDR3 protein: CASRPQGYEQYF. CDR3 bases: TGTGCCAGCAGACCCCAGGGCTACGAGCAGTACTTC.

This clonotype was found a few times. The chain recombines TRBV20-1 with TRBJ1-6; D not certain. CDR1 and CDR2 (germline): DFQATT, SNEGSKA (reference sequence). CDR3 length equals 14 residues. The V end lost 2 bases, the J end lost 9 bases, and 14 bases lay between the germline ends. This chain's CDR3 is CSARSGDAGSPLHF. Here the CDR3 DNA reads TGCAGTGCTAGAAGTGGGGATGCGGGTTCACCCCTCCACTTT.

This clonotype was seen a few times. This chain joins TRBV3-1 and TRBJ2-7; possibly TRBD2 for D (6 bases). The CDR3 spans 12 residues. In germline, CDR1 is LGHDT, CDR2 YNNKEL (reference sequence). Trimming stripped 0 bases from V and 9 bases from J, with 9 bases between. The CDR3: CASSQDRSGQYF. DNA of the CDR3: TGTGCCAGCAGCCAAGATCGTAGCGGGCAGTACTTC.